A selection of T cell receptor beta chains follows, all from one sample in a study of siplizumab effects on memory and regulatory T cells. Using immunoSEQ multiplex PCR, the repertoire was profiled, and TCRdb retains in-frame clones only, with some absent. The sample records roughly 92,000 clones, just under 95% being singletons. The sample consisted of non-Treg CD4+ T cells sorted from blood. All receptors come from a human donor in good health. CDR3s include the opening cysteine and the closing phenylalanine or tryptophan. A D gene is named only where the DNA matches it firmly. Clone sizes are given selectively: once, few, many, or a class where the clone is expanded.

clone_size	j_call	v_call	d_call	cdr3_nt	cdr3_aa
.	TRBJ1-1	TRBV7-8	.	TGTGCCAGCAGCGTAGGGGGGTCTATGGTGCGGGACACTGAAGCTTTCTTT	CASSVGGSMVRDTEAFF
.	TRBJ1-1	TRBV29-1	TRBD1	TGCAGCGTCGAGGACAGGGTGGGCAAAGCTTTCTTT	CSVEDRVGKAFF
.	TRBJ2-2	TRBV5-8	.	TGTGCCAGCAGCCGGAGGGGGGACGCGGGGACCGGGGAGCTGTTTTTT	CASSRRGDAGTGELFF
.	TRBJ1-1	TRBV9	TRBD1	TGTGCCAGCAGCGCAGGACAGGCGCGGGGTGAAGCTTTCTTT	CASSAGQARGEAFF
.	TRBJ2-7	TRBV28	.	TGTGCCAGCAGTTCGGGTTACGAGCAGTACTTC	CASSSGYEQYF
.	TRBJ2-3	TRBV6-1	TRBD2	TGTGCCAGCATCCTGGGACTAGCGCAAGATACGCAGTATTTT	CASILGLAQDTQYF
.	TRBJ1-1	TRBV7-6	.	TGTGCCAGCAGCCTCATGAGGGACACTGAAGCTTTCTTT	CASSLMRDTEAFF
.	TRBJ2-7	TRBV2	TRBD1	TGTGCCAGCAGTGAGGTGAGACAGGGGGCAATGCAGTACTTC	CASSEVRQGAMQYF
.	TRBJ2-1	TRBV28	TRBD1	TGTGCCAGCAGCCCTTGGACAGGGGGGAACAATGAGCAGTTCTTC	CASSPWTGGNNEQFF
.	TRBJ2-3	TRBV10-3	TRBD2	TGTGCCATCAGTGACGGAGCGGGAGTAGGGGATACGCAGTATTTT	CAISDGAGVGDTQYF
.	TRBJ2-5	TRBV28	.	TGTGCCACCCTCGCGGGTAGCCTGGGCCAAGAGACCCAGTACTTC	CATLAGSLGQETQYF
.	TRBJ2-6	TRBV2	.	TGTGCCAGCAGTGGTGACCAATCCTCGGGAGGGGCCAACGTCCTGACTTTC	CASSGDQSSGGANVLTF
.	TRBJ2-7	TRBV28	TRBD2	TGTGCCAGCAGTTTCGCGAAAGGTCTAGCGGGGTACGAGCAGTACTTC	CASSFAKGLAGYEQYF
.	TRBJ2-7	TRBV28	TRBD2	TGTGCCAGCAGTAGTACTAGCGGCAACGAGCAGTACTTC	CASSSTSGNEQYF
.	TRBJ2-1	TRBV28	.	TGTGCCAGCACTTTACGGGACACCGGCTACAATGAGCAGTTCTTC	CASTLRDTGYNEQFF
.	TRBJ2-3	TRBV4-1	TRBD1	TGCGCCAGCAGCTCCCAGGGACAGAGCACAGATACGCAGTATTTT	CASSSQGQSTDTQYF
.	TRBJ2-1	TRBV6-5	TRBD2	TGTGCCAGCAGTTACAGCGGGGCTGCCTACAATGAGCAGTTCTTC	CASSYSGAAYNEQFF
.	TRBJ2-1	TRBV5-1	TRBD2	TGCGCCAGCAGCTGGACTAGCGGGAGGGCCAATGAGCAGTTCTTC	CASSWTSGRANEQFF
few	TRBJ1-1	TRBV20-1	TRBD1	TGCAGTGGACAGGGGAACACTGAAGCTTTCTTT	CSGQGNTEAFF
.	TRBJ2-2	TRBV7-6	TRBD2	TGTGCCAGCAGCCTGAGGACTAGCGGGAGGAAGAACACCGGGGAGCTGTTTTTT	CASSLRTSGRKNTGELFF
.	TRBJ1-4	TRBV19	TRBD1	TGTGCCAGTAGGGAAACCGACAGGGATGAAAAACTGTTTTTT	CASRETDRDEKLFF
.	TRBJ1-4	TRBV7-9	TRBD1	TGTGCCAGCAGCTCCCAGCGAGGGAGGGACAGCTTGATTTGGTTTTTT	CASSSQRGRDSLIWFF
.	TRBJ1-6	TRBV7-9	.	TGTGCCGGAAGCCAACAGGGTGGTGTTTCACCCCTCCACTTT	CAGSQQGGVSPLHF
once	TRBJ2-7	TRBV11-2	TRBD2	TGTGCCAGCAGAATAGCGGGTAAGCCCTCCTACGAGCAGTACTTC	CASRIAGKPSYEQYF
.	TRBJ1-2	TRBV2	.	TGTGCCAGCAAGATGTACAGGGCCCGGGGAGGCTACACCTTC	CASKMYRARGGYTF
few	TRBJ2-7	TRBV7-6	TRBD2	TGTGCCAGCAGCTTAGGGGGCGGGAGTCCGTACGAGCAGTACTTC	CASSLGGGSPYEQYF
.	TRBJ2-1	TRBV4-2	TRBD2	TGTGCCAGCAGCCAACATTTACTGCAGGGACTAGCGGAGGGGGCATTTGAGCAGTTCTTC	CASSQHLLQGLAEGAFEQFF
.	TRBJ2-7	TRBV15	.	TGTGCCACCAGCAGAGATAGGACAGACTCCTACGAGCAGTACTTC	CATSRDRTDSYEQYF
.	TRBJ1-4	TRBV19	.	TGTGCCACCACCACCAAACGGACGACTAATGAAAAACTGTTTTTT	CATTTKRTTNEKLFF
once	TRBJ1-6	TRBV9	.	TGTGCCAGCAGCGTAGATGTGGCCGGTAATTCACCCCTCCACTTT	CASSVDVAGNSPLHF
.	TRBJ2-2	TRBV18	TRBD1	TGTGCCAGCTCACCAACGGGACAGGGGGGCACCGGGGAGCTGTTTTTT	CASSPTGQGGTGELFF
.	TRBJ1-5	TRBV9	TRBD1	TGTGCCAGCAGCGTAGCAGAGACAGGGACCCAGCATTTT	CASSVAETGTQHF
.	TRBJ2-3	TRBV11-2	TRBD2	TGTGCCAGCAGCTTAGAGCGGCCCGGACTAGCGGTCACAGATACGCAGTATTTT	CASSLERPGLAVTDTQYF
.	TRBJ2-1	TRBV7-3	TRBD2	TGTGCCAGCAGCCCCGTTCCGGGAGCGGGACCCTCCTACAATGAGCAGTTCTTC	CASSPVPGAGPSYNEQFF
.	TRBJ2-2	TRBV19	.	TGTGCCAGTATGAGGCTGTTGACCGGGGAGCTGTTTTTT	CASMRLLTGELFF
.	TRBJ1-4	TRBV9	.	TGTGCCAGCAGCGCAGGGGTGACTAATGAAAAACTGTTTTTT	CASSAGVTNEKLFF
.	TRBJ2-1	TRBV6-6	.	TGTGCCAGCACAGGGTTCTCCTACAATGAGCAGTTCTTC	CASTGFSYNEQFF
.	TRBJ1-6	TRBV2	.	TGTGCCAGCAGGGGGCCGGGCAGGAATTCACCCCTCCACTTT	CASRGPGRNSPLHF
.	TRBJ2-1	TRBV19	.	TGTGCCAGTGACACGTTAGGGGGGCGCGGCAATGAGCAGTTCTTC	CASDTLGGRGNEQFF
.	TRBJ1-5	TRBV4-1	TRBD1	TGCGCCAGCAGCCAGGCAGGGGGCGTTGGCAATCAGCCCCAGCATTTT	CASSQAGGVGNQPQHF
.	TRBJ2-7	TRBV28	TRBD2	TGTGCCAGCAACGGACTAGTGGGTGCCTACGAGCAGTACTTC	CASNGLVGAYEQYF
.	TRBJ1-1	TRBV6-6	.	TGTGCCAGCAGTAGGGGGGGAGACACTGAAGCTTTCTTT	CASSRGGDTEAFF
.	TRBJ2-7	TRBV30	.	TGTGCCTGGACCCCGGGACGGCACTACGAGCAGTACTTC	CAWTPGRHYEQYF
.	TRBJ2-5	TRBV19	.	TGTGCCAGTAGTATAGTAACCCGGGGCTTGGTGTCTAGGCCCCAGTACTTC	CASSIVTRGLVSRPQYF
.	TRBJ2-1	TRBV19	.	TGTGCCAGTAAACCATTAGCGGACTCGTACAATGAGCAGTTCTTC	CASKPLADSYNEQFF
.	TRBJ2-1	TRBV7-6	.	TGTGCCAGCAGCTTAGCGCTAAGGAGGGGGCGGGAGAATGAGCAGTTCTTC	CASSLALRRGRENEQFF
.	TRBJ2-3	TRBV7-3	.	TGTGCCAGCAGCTTAACGCTCGCTCAGTCAGATACGCAGTATTTT	CASSLTLAQSDTQYF
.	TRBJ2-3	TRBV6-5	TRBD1	TGTGCCAGCAGTACCGGGACAGGGGCCGATACGCAGTATTTT	CASSTGTGADTQYF